This T cell receptor beta chain was captured in a study of blood T cell repertoires in COVID-19. Looking at the study overall: Acute and convalescent COVID-19 specimens originated in the United States, Italy and Spain. PBMCs, B-cell-depleted T cells, or T cells were the source of the cDNA or gDNA that made up the material.

This clone was observed once. Deletions cut 5 bases from V and 5 bases from J, with 18 bases between. The germline V gene has CDR1 SGHVS and CDR2 FNYEAQ. The length of the CDR3 is 15 residues. TCRdb's copy holds only in-frame clones and misses some; the assay was immunoSEQ multiplex PCR. In the table there are 200,000 to 300,000 clones, approximately 91% of which are singletons. Sample: peripheral blood. The sequence derives from a man in his thirties or forties with COVID-19, enrolled during active disease. This chain joins TRBV7-6 and TRBJ2-5; tentatively, D is TRBD1 (9 bases). CDR3: CASSQDRGGGETQYF. CDR3 DNA sequence: TGTGCCAGCAGCCAGGACAGGGGCGGGGGGGAGACCCAGTACTTC.